This T cell receptor beta chain is from a study of T cells after yellow fever vaccination. Study in general: Low-cell-number fractions were prepared with SMART-Seq v4 Ultra Low Input.

Trimming removed 2 bases from V and 5 bases from J; junction bases left unmatched: 4. Germline loops: CDR1 ENHRY, CDR2 SYGVKD. This CDR3 is built from 15 residues. TCRdb analysed the 5' RACE reads with MiXCR anew, one entry per CDR3 protein. The table lists 300,000 or so distinct CDR3 sequences, less than 9.5% of them singletons. The receptor comes from a man in his late teens or twenties who received the YFV17D yellow fever vaccine. Here the sequenced sample was PBMCs, taken more than 35 days after the first yellow fever vaccination. The V call is TRBV10-3, the J call TRBJ2-3; 10 bases map to TRBD1. The chain's CDR3 is CAISEETGGIDTQYF. The DNA for the CDR3 is TGTGCCATCAGTGAGGAGACAGGGGGCATAGATACGCAGTATTTT.